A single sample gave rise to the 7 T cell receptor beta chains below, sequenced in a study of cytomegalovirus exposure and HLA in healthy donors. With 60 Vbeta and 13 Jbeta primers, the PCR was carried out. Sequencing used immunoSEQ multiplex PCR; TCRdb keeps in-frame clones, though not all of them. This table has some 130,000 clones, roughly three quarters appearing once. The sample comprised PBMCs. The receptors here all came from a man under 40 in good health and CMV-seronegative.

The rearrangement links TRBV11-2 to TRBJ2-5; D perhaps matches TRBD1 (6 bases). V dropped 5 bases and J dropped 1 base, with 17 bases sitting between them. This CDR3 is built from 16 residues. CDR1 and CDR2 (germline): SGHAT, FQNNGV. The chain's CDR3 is CASSLGTGQLQETQYF. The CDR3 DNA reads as TGTGCCAGCAGCCTGGGAACAGGACAGCTCCAAGAGACCCAGTACTTC.

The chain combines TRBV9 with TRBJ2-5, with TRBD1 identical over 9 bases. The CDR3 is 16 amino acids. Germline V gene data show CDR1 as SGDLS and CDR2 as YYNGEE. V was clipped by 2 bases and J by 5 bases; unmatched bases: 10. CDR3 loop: CASSVGQGPRWETQYF. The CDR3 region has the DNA TGTGCCAGCAGCGTTGGACAGGGGCCGAGGTGGGAGACCCAGTACTTC.

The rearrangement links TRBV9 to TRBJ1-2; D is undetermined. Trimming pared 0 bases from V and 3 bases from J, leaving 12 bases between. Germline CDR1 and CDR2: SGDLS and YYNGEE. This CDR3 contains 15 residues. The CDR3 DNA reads TGTGCCAGCAGCGTAGCCCCAGGCAGGCACTATGGCTACACCTTC. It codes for CASSVAPGRHYGYTF.

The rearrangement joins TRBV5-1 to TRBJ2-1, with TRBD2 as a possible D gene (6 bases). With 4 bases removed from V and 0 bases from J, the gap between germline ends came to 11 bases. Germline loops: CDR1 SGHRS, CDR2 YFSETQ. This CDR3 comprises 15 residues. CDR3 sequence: CASSLDGSSYNEQFF. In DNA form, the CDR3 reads TGCGCCAGCAGCCTGGACGGGAGCTCCTACAATGAGCAGTTCTTC. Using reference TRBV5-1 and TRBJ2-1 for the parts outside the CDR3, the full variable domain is KAGVTQTPRYLIKTRGQQVTLSCSPISGHRSVSWYQQTPGQGLQFLFEYFSETQRNKGNFPGRFSGRQFSNSRSEMNVSTLELGDSALYLCASSLDGSSYNEQFFGPGTRLTVL.

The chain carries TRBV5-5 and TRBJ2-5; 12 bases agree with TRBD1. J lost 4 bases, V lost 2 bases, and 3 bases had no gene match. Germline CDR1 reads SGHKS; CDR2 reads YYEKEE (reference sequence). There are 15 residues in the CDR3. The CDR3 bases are TGTGCCAGCAGCTTAGGGACAGGGGGCCCAGAGACCCAGTACTTC. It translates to CASSLGTGGPETQYF.

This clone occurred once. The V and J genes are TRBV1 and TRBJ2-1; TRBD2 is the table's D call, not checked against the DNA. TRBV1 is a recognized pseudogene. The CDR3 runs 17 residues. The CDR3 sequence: CTSSQGLAGVIGNEQFF. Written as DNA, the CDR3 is TGCACCAGCAGCCAGGGACTAGCGGGAGTTATCGGTAATGAGCAGTTCTTC.

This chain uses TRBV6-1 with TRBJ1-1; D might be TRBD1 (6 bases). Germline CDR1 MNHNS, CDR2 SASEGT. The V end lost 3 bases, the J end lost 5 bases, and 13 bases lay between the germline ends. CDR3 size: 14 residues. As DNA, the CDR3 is TGTGCCAGCAGTGAGGCCGGGACAAAGACTGAAGCTTTCTTT. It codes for CASSEAGTKTEAFF.